The T cell receptor (beta chain) under discussion was sequenced for a study of blood T cell repertoires in COVID-19. The overall study: Donors in the United States, Italy and Spain gave samples during acute or convalescent COVID-19. PBMCs, B-cell-depleted T cells, or T cells were the source of the cDNA or gDNA that made up the material.

In the source study's methods: Estimates of nucleated cell counts were drawn from the amplification of reference gene primers. Sequencing used immunoSEQ multiplex PCR; TCRdb keeps in-frame clones, though not all of them. V and J calls and clone size are copied from that table; D and trimming were computed from the DNA. The repertoire holds roughly 48,000 clones, with approximately 89% as singletons. Germline V gene data show CDR1 as MNHNS and CDR2 as SASEGT. CDR3 size: 17 residues. V was shortened by 0 bases and J by 0 bases, with 12 bases between the two germline ends. The rearrangement uses TRBV6-1 and TRBJ1-3; D ambiguous. Sequenced material: peripheral blood. The sequence was obtained from a woman over 75 with acute or convalescent COVID-19. CDR3 sequence (DNA): TGTGCCAGCAGTGAAGCCCCTCGGGGATTCTCTGGAAACACCATATATTTT. Translating gives CASSEAPRGFSGNTIYF.